The 27 T cell receptor beta chains below come from one sample, sequenced in a study of blood T cell repertoires in COVID-19 (dated by TCRdb to 2019 to 2021). Library method: the immunoSEQ multiplex PCR assay. TCRdb re-hosts the immuneACCESS table, in-frame sequences only. Its copies lack some clones; in the studies checked, an unresolved V gene accounts for under half of them, and the cause for the rest is not known. Across this sample there are about 170,000 clones, with approximately 80% seen only once. The ten largest clones represent about 8.3% of the sample. The sequenced sample consisted of peripheral blood. These receptor sequences come from a man between 60 and 70 years old with acute or convalescent COVID-19.

This clone was counted a few times. This chain uses TRBV5-1 with TRBJ2-1; TRBD1 aligns across 11 bases. Germline values: CDR1 SGHRS, CDR2 YFSETQ. The trim removed 4 bases at V and 2 bases at J, leaving 2 bases unmatched. The CDR3 covers 15 residues. As DNA, the CDR3 is TGCGCCAGCAGCCGGACAGGGGGCACCTACAATGAGCAGTTCTTC. Translation gives CASSRTGGTYNEQFF.

The chain employs TRBV4-2 and TRBJ1-4; 11 bases line up with TRBD1. Germline V gives CDR1 LGHNA, CDR2 YNFKEQ. The V segment lost 3 bases and the J segment 8 bases; nucleotides outside the gene matches: 5. CDR3 length: 15 residues. The DNA of the CDR3 is TGTGCCAGCAGCCAGGACAGGGGGCCGGGCGAAAAACTGTTTTTT. Translation: CASSQDRGPGEKLFF.

This clone occurred a few times. The rearrangement links TRBV11-1 to TRBJ1-1, with D maybe TRBD1 (6 bases). The V gene's germline CDR1 is SGHAT and CDR2 FQDESV (reference sequence). The CDR3 runs to 15 residues. V was trimmed by 5 bases and J by 3 bases, leaving 16 bases between them. The CDR3 here is CASSVTGRGDTEAFF. CDR3 in DNA: TGTGCCAGCAGCGTCACAGGGAGAGGGGACACTGAAGCTTTCTTT.

V is TRBV15 and J is TRBJ1-5; D unclear. V lost 0 bases and J 0 bases, leaving 6 bases between the germline ends. The CDR3 length is 15 residues. From germline, CDR1 is LNHNV and CDR2 YYDKDF (reference sequence). CDR3 protein: CATSRDRGSNQPQHF. CDR3 bases: TGTGCCACCAGCAGAGATCGGGGTAGCAATCAGCCCCAGCATTTT.

The chain has TRBV14 and TRBJ1-1, with 12 bases matching TRBD1. J was trimmed by 11 bases and V by 4 bases; bases with no gene match: 5. Germline loops: CDR1 SGHDN, CDR2 FVKESK. The CDR3 runs 13 residues. Here the CDR3 DNA reads TGTGCCAGCAGCCTCGGGACAGGGGGCAACGCTTTCTTT. Protein product: CASSLGTGGNAFF. The full variable domain, rest sourced from reference TRBV14 and TRBJ1-1, is EAGVTQFPSHSVIEKGQTVTLRCDPISGHDNLYWYRRVMGKEIKFLLHFVKESKQDESGMPNNRFLAERTGGTYSTLKVQPAELEDSGVYFCASSLGTGGNAFFGQGTRLTVV.

The chain employs TRBV18 and TRBJ2-7, with 7 positions matching TRBD1. Germline values: CDR1 KGHSH, CDR2 LQKENI. This CDR3 comprises 14 residues. V dropped 5 bases and J dropped 2; count of bases not matched to a gene: 6. CDR3 sequence (DNA): TGTGCCAGCTCATACGGGACAGTTACCTACGAGCAGTACTTC. Translation: CASSYGTVTYEQYF.

The V and J genes are TRBV19 and TRBJ1-1; 7 positions match TRBD1. Germline V lookup: CDR1 LNHDA, CDR2 SQIVND (reference sequence). V was clipped by 5 bases and J by 4 bases; unmatched bases: 4. This CDR3 is built from 13 residues. The CDR3 sequence: CASSADRSTEAFF. The DNA of the CDR3 is TGTGCCAGTAGTGCGGACAGGTCCACTGAAGCTTTCTTT.

This clone appeared a single time. The rearrangement uses TRBV9 and TRBJ2-2, with a weak D call TRBD2 (6 bases). The CDR3 spans 15 residues. CDR1 and CDR2 (germline): SGDLS, YYNGEE. V was shortened by 2 bases and J by 2 bases, with 10 bases between the two germline ends. CDR3 protein: CASSVYGGNTGELFF. DNA of the CDR3: TGTGCCAGCAGCGTTTACGGGGGAAACACCGGGGAGCTGTTTTTT.

This clone appeared many times. The V call is TRBV2, the J call TRBJ1-5, with a tentative D call TRBD1 (6 bases). The CDR3 has 17 residues. The V end was cut by 5 bases, the J end by 2 bases, with 19 bases between. Germline V gives CDR1 SNHLY, CDR2 FYNNEI. CDR3 DNA sequence: TGTGCCAGCAGTTGGTTCGGGACATCAGGTGGCAATCAGCCCCAGCATTTT. Amino acid sequence: CASSWFGTSGGNQPQHF.

The rearrangement joins TRBV27 to TRBJ1-2, with 8 positions matching TRBD1. The germline gives CDR1 MNHEY, CDR2 SMNVEV (reference sequence). This CDR3 spans 14 amino acids. Unmatched junction bases numbered 6, after V lost 5 bases and J lost 4 bases. Here the CDR3 reads CASSPTGAAYGYTF. The CDR3 DNA follows: TGTGCCAGCAGTCCGACAGGGGCCGCCTATGGCTACACCTTC.

The rearrangement joins TRBV5-1 to TRBJ2-1; TRBD2 matches at 12 bases. The V gene's germline CDR1 is SGHRS and CDR2 YFSETQ. The J segment lost 1 base and the V segment lost 7 bases, leaving 3 bases of the junction unmatched. This CDR3 region has 15 residues. CDR3 amino acids: CASRLAGASYNEQFF. CDR3 DNA: TGCGCCAGCCGACTAGCGGGGGCTTCCTACAATGAGCAGTTCTTC.

This chain uses TRBV30 with TRBJ1-2; TRBD1 might be the D (5 bases). The germline V gene has CDR1 GTSNPN and CDR2 SVGIG (reference sequence). The CDR3 runs to 15 residues. V gave up 0 bases and J gave up 8 bases, with 19 bases separating them. The CDR3, as DNA: TGTGCCTGGAGTGTGTCTGGCAGGGCATGGGAAGGCTACACCTTC. Translation gives CAWSVSGRAWEGYTF.

This chain connects TRBV10-2 to TRBJ1-5; a possible D gene is TRBD1 (6 bases). The CDR3 covers 16 residues. Trimming shortened V by 6 bases and J by 3 bases, and 18 bases separated the two germline ends. CDR1 is WSHSY and CDR2 is SAAADI in the germline V gene. This CDR3 reads CASSPLSTGFNQPQHF. The CDR3 nucleotides are TGCGCCAGCAGCCCATTGTCTACAGGGTTCAATCAGCCCCAGCATTTT.

The rearrangement joins TRBV3-1 (or the pseudogene TRBV3-2) to TRBJ2-1, with D possibly TRBD2 on 5 matching bases. V was cut by 0 bases and J by 2 bases, with 14 bases left in between. Per germline, CDR1 LGHDT and CDR2 YNNKEL (reference sequence). This CDR3 contains 17 residues. The CDR3 reads CASSQERLGLTYNEQFF. DNA of the CDR3: TGTGCCAGCAGCCAAGAAAGGCTAGGACTTACCTACAATGAGCAGTTCTTC.

The chain has TRBV12-3 or TRBV12-4 and TRBJ1-2; TRBD1 agrees at 7 bases. J gave up 4 bases and V 6 bases, and 5 bases lay outside the gene matches. The CDR3 sequence is 13 residues long. The CDR3 DNA is TGTGCCAGCAGCCCGGGACAGCTCTATGGCTACACCTTC. Translated: CASSPGQLYGYTF.

This chain links TRBV6-5 with TRBJ1-5; the D gene is possibly TRBD1 (6 bases). V lost 2 bases and J lost 3, with 14 bases in between. CDR3 length: 16 amino acids. Per germline, CDR1 MNHEY and CDR2 SVGAGI. The CDR3 is CASSYAQGGNNQPQHF. The CDR3 DNA sequence: TGTGCCAGCAGTTACGCACAGGGTGGAAACAATCAGCCCCAGCATTTT.

The chain couples TRBV3-1 (or the pseudogene TRBV3-2) to TRBJ1-1; D is uncertain. Trimming shortened V by 4 bases and J by 4 bases, and 16 bases separated the two germline ends. CDR1 LGHDT and CDR2 YNNKEL come from the germline V gene (reference sequence). The CDR3 covers 15 residues. The CDR3 DNA reads TGTGCCAGCAGCCCCACGACAAGGATGAGCACTGAAGCTTTCTTT. This codes for CASSPTTRMSTEAFF.

J is TRBJ2-3 and V is TRBV19; 14 bases are a match to TRBD2. The CDR3 covers 16 residues. Germline CDR1 LNHDA, CDR2 SQIVND (reference sequence). The V segment lost 1 base and the J segment 4 bases; nucleotides outside the gene matches: 1. The CDR3 nucleotides are TGTGCCAGTAGTATAGGGGGACTAGCGGGGGCAGATACGCAGTATTTT. It encodes CASSIGGLAGADTQYF. Full variable domain (missing parts from reference TRBV19 and TRBJ2-3): DGGITQSPKYLFRKEGQNVTLSCEQNLNHDAMYWYRQDPGQGLRLIYYSQIVNDFQKGDIAEGYSVSREKKESFPLTVTSAQKNPTAFYLCASSIGGLAGADTQYFGPGTRLTVL.

This chain connects TRBV6-5 to TRBJ1-1, with no clear D. The CDR3 loop spans 12 amino acids. CDR1 is MNHEY, CDR2 SVGAGI, per germline. V lost 8 bases to trimming and J lost 5 bases, with 12 bases between them. The CDR3 protein is CASHRTPTEAFF. As DNA, the CDR3 is TGTGCCAGCCACCGAACTCCAACTGAAGCTTTCTTT.

Points on this clone: Different DNA sequences within this sample yield the same CDR3. The V gene is TRBV9, the J gene TRBJ1-6; D gene uncertain. The CDR3 runs 14 residues. Deletions cut 0 bases from V and 4 bases from J, with 5 bases between. Germline assignment: CDR1 SGDLS and CDR2 YYNGEE. The CDR3 coding sequence is TGTGCCAGCAGCGTAGATAGTTATAATTCACCCCTCCACTTT. Translation: CASSVDSYNSPLHF.

The chain carries TRBV28 and TRBJ1-3, with D perhaps matching TRBD1 (5 bases). This CDR3 has 14 amino acids. CDR1 and CDR2 (germline): MDHEN, SYDVKM. Trimming shortened V by 8 bases and J by 3 bases, and 14 bases separated the two germline ends. The CDR3 protein is CASGDFQVGNTIYF. Here the CDR3 DNA reads TGTGCCAGCGGGGACTTTCAGGTTGGAAACACCATATATTTT.

The chain has TRBV7-2 and TRBJ2-3; the D gene is possibly TRBD2 (5 bases). The CDR3 sequence is 13 residues long. Germline assignment: CDR1 SGHTA and CDR2 FQGNSA. The V gene lost 7 bases and the J gene lost 2 bases, with 10 bases spanning the gap. This CDR3 is CASTEAVTDTQYF. The CDR3 nucleotides read TGTGCCAGCACCGAAGCGGTCACAGATACGCAGTATTTT.

This chain uses TRBV6-5 with TRBJ1-6; tentative D call: TRBD1 (6 bases). Germline CDR1 reads MNHEY; CDR2 reads SVGAGI. This CDR3 spans 14 amino acids. Trimming removed 10 bases from V and 6 bases from J, with 16 bases in between. CDR3 region: CATTLDRTNSPLHF. CDR3 coding DNA: TGTGCCACCACTCTTGACAGGACTAATTCACCCCTCCACTTT.

This clone was found a few times. The chain recombines TRBV7-9 with TRBJ1-1, with 9 bases that match TRBD1. The V and J ends lost 3 bases and 4 bases, in that order; junction bases with no gene match: 3. This CDR3 has 14 amino acids. Germline V CDR1 and CDR2: SEHNR, FQNEAQ (reference sequence). CDR3 nucleotides: TGTGCCAGCAGCTTCACAGGGGGCGGCACTGAAGCTTTCTTT. Protein: CASSFTGGGTEAFF.

The table lists this clone with a few counts. The V and J genes are TRBV5-1 and TRBJ2-5, with D maybe TRBD1 (6 bases). This CDR3 comprises 15 residues. CDR1 is SGHRS and CDR2 is YFSETQ in the germline V gene. V was shortened by 3 bases and J by 2 bases, with 14 bases between the two germline ends. The CDR3, as DNA: TGCGCCAGCAGCTGGAATCCGGGACAACAAGAGACCCAGTACTTC. It translates to CASSWNPGQQETQYF.

V gene TRBV27 combines with J gene TRBJ2-2; D might be TRBD2 (5 bases). V shed 2 bases and J shed 5 bases, with 6 bases lying between them. The V gene's germline CDR1 is MNHEY and CDR2 SMNVEV (reference sequence). The CDR3 loop spans 13 amino acids. CDR3 nucleotide sequence: TGTGCCAGCAGTTTACGGGAAACCGGGGAGCTGTTTTTT. Encoded protein: CASSLRETGELFF.

The chain has TRBV27 and TRBJ2-7; TRBD2 agrees at 12 bases. V gave up 6 bases and J gave up 2 bases; unmatched junction bases: 11. The CDR3 has 17 residues. CDR1 and CDR2 (germline): MNHEY, SMNVEV (reference sequence). This chain's CDR3 is CASRQTHPSGGAYEQYF. CDR3 coding DNA: TGTGCCAGCAGACAAACGCACCCTAGCGGGGGGGCCTACGAGCAGTACTTC.